This T cell receptor beta chain is from a study of tumor and adjacent non-tumor tissue in lung cancer. Study details: There were 12 adenocarcinoma, 2 squamous cell carcinoma and 1 small cell lung cancer cases. Some 3.9 million productive TCRbeta reads were obtained per sample on average.

The CDR3 is made up of 14 amino acids, end residues included. Germline V lookup: CDR1 SGHNT, CDR2 YENEEA. Regarding the study as a whole: Normal lung showed higher cumulative top 100 clone frequency than tumor. Significantly higher TCR diversity was found in tumor than normal lung.

With regard to this clonotype: As yet, its antigen is unknown. The DNA is omitted, as the CDR3 cannot be located on it reliably, and the CDR3 follows TCRdb's listing.

This sample's RNA came from whole unsorted tissue. Distant lung tissue was collected more than 3 cm away from the tumor edge. A modified ARM-PCR protocol with three rounds of nested PCR amplified TCRbeta. TCRdb re-derived calls from the multiplex PCR reads in MiXCR, one entry per CDR3 protein. The sample has 40,000 to 60,000 distinct CDR3 sequences, 55% to 65% seen once. Sequencing used distant non-tumor lung tissue. This sequence originates from a woman between 65 and 79 years old with non-small cell lung cancer. The chain uses TRBV11-3 and TRBJ2-3; TRBD1 is taken as the D call from the table, unchecked against the DNA. The CDR3 here is CASSFGQGTGTRYF.